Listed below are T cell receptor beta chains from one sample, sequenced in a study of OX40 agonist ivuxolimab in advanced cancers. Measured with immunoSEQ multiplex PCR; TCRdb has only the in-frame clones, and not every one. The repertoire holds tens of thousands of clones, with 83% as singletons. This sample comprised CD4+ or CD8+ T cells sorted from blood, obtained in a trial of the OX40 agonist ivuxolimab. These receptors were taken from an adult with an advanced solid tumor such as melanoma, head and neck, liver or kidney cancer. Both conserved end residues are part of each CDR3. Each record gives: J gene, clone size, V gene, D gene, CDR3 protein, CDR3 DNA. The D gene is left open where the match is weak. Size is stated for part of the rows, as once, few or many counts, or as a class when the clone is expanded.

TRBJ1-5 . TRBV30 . CAWSVWISNQPQHF TGTGCCTGGAGTGTATGGATTAGCAATCAGCCCCAGCATTTT
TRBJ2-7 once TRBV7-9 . CASSLGTAPYEQYF TGTGCCAGCAGCTTAGGGACAGCACCCTACGAGCAGTACTTC
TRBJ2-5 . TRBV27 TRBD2 CASSSGTSGGQETQYF TGTGCCAGCAGTTCCGGGACTAGCGGGGGCCAAGAGACCCAGTACTTC
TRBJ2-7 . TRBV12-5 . CASGPGPAEQYF TGTGCTAGTGGTCCTGGCCCCGCCGAGCAGTACTTC
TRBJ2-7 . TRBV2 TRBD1 CATKGQASYEQYF TGTGCCACTAAGGGACAGGCGTCCTACGAGCAGTACTTC
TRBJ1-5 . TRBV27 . CASRSQGNQPQHF TGTGCCAGCAGATCCCAGGGCAATCAGCCCCAGCATTTT
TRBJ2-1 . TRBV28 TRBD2 CASSPGLAGGRGNEQFF TGTGCCAGCAGTCCAGGACTAGCGGGGGGCCGGGGCAATGAGCAGTTCTTC
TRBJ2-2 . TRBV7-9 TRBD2 CASSETSGGANTGELFF TGTGCCAGCAGCGAGACTAGCGGGGGTGCGAACACCGGGGAGCTGTTTTTT
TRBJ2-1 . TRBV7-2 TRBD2 CASSPRSGGVHEQFF TGTGCCAGCAGCCCAAGGAGCGGGGGGGTACATGAGCAGTTCTTC
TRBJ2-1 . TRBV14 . CASSQYNEQFF TGTGCCAGCAGCCAATACAATGAGCAGTTCTTC
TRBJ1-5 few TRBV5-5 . CASSNPGDQPQHF TGTGCCAGCAGCAACCCAGGGGATCAGCCCCAGCATTTT
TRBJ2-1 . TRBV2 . CASSLYNEQFF TGTGCCAGCAGCCTTTACAATGAGCAGTTCTTC